This TCR beta chain originates from a study of shared clonotypes between healthy human individuals. About the study: Donor ages ranged 18 to 49 years: a couple of women, a few men. Per donor, three plates held CD4 naive cells, three held CD4 memory, two held CD8 naive and one held CD8 memory.

Sequencing used immunoSEQ multiplex PCR; TCRdb keeps in-frame clones, though not all of them. The sample records about 530,000 clones, about 96% being singletons. Notes on the study in general: Blood was the only sampled material, and tissue repertoires likely differ.

Regarding this clone: What it binds is unknown.

The donors, all of them Caucasian adults, lived in Nashville, Tennessee. Sequenced: naive CD4+ T cells sorted from blood. Regarding subset: CD45RA+ positively selected. The source is a woman aged 25 to 45 in good health.

CDR3 region: CASSEASTSGGGTQYF. The DNA of the CDR3 is TGTGCCAGCAGTGAAGCGTCGACTAGCGGAGGGGGTACGCAGTATTTT. The rearrangement uses TRBV2 and TRBJ2-3, with 9 nucleotides matching TRBD2. The trim removed 0 bases at V and 8 bases at J, leaving 9 bases unmatched. Germline-derived CDR1 and CDR2 are SNHLY and FYNNEI. The CDR3 consists of 16 residues.